The present entry profiles one T cell receptor beta chain with its context. Its specificity is unknown. The sample originates from a study of Tregs in tolerant kidney transplant recipients. General study findings and limits: Few patients were studied, so findings need validation in larger groups.

Here immunoSEQ multiplex PCR was the method, and the copy in TCRdb shows in-frame clones only, minus some. The sample has about 64,000 clones, around 87% seen once. The CDR3 is 11 residues long. Germline CDR1 is SGHDT and CDR2 is YYEEEE. V lost 2 bases and J 9 bases, leaving 6 bases between the germline ends. Recipients received nonmyeloablative bone marrow transplants from related graft donors, with transient mixed chimerism. Thawed PBMCs were FACS-sorted into unstimulated CD4+CD25+CD127- regulatory T cells, CD4+CD25- non-regulatory cells, CD4 and CD8 cells. The TCR sequence derives from a human patient who received a combined kidney and bone marrow transplant. Part of the T cell pool may stem from the graft donor. Material: CD4+ T cells from blood (PBMCs), obtained 6 months after the transplant. The chain employs TRBV5-6 and TRBJ2-1, with a tentative D call TRBD2 (5 bases). CDR3 residues: CASSFRGEQFF. The CDR3 nucleotides are TGTGCCAGCAGCTTCCGGGGTGAGCAGTTCTTC.